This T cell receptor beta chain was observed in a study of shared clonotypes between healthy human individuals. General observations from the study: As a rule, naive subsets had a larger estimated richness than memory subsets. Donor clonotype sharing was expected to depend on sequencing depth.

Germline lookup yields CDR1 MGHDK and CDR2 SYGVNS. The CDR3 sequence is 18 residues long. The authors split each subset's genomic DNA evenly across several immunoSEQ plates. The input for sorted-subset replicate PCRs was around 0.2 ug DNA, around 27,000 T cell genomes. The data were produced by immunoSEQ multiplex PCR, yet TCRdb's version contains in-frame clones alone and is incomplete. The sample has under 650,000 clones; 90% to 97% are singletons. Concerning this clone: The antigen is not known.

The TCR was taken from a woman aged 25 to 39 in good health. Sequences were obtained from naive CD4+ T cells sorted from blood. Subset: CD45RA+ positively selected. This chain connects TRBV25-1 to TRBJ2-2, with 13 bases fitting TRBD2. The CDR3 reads CATRRDRLAGGNTGELFF. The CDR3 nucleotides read TGTGCAACGCGCCGCGACCGACTAGCGGGAGGAAACACCGGGGAGCTGTTTTTT.